The source of this T cell receptor beta chain is a study of blood T cell repertoires in COVID-19 (dated by TCRdb to about 2020). About the investigation overall: Samples from collaborators originated in the United States, Italy and Spain and spanned both the acute and convalescent phases of COVID-19. The prospective study material was composed of cDNA or gDNA derived from T cells, B-cell-depleted T cells, or PBMCs. A de-identified subject ID, COVID-19 status, age in years and sex were almost always included in the sample metadata. A freely available public database, intended as a resource for researchers studying the immune response to SARS-CoV-2, is where the repertoires were released. Samples came from the ongoing ImmuneRACE study (first 160 participants) plus 1,254 subjects from 6 global collaborators. Where HLA class I and class II types were available, the types were taken from metadata supplied by the sample provider, not from assay-based typing. Subjects who had been exposed to COVID-19, were actively infected with it, or had recovered from it provided the deeply sampled blood TCRbeta repertoires that made up the dataset. Findings and caveats that apply to the study as a whole: The amount of clinical and demographic metadata varied by source and participant and was provided uncurated.

At one collaborating source in Seattle, patients were enrolled during active infection and were followed longitudinally through the course of disease. Whole blood was collected in K2EDTA tubes by collaborating institutions according to the institutions' own protocols. For TCRbeta analysis, collaborators shipped samples as frozen whole blood, isolated PBMCs, or DNA extracted from either of those sample types. There are 13 amino acids in the CDR3, from cysteine to phenylalanine inclusive. The read is trimmed to its CDR3 DNA, 39 bases read in frame from base 1. As encoded in the germline V gene (reference sequence), CDR1 is GTSNPN while CDR2 is SVGIG. Trimming costs V 7 bases and J 9 bases, and their ends lie 16 bases apart. The immunoSEQ Assay, a bias-controlled multiplex PCR, was used to amplify TCRbeta CDR3 regions from genomic DNA. The original methods were these. Nucleated cell counts per sample were estimated from amplification of reference gene primers within the assay. To quantify the absolute abundance of each unique TCRbeta CDR3 rearrangement, sequence reads were collapsed and filtered. For each sample, productive Simpson clonality was calculated as the square root of Simpson's diversity index over productive rearrangements. The immuneACCESS repertoire file appears here via TCRdb, limited to in-frame rearrangements. These files lack a portion of the clones; in checked studies, under half of the deficit traces to unresolved V genes, and the cause of the others is not known. From that table come the V and J calls and clone size; the DNA was used to work out D and trimming. The sample data list 410,000 or so clones, and around 91% of these were observed just once. Approximately 1.5% of the sample rests with the top ten.

A note on this clone: Its binding antigen is unknown. No quality values exist for individual bases; no much larger clone is one base distant.

The sequenced material came from peripheral blood. The rearrangement joined TRBV30 to TRBJ1-6; the D segment could be TRBD1, given 5 matching bases. This TCR came from a middle-aged woman with COVID-19, enrolled during active disease. The CDR3 is CASRQSRGSPLHF. The sequenced DNA: TGTGCCTCCAGACAAAGTAGGGGTTCACCCCTCCACTTT.